This T cell receptor beta chain was profiled in a study of early T cells in non-severe SARS-CoV-2 infection (dated by TCRdb to the early 2020s). Study-level background: TCR sequencing used bulk RNA from unsorted whole blood, so alpha and beta chains could not be paired. The research as a whole found: VDJdb matching was skewed toward anti-spike CD8 responses and likely underestimated virus-specific expansions by missing private and CD4 specificities.

Set within a cohort of healthcare workers in London, UK, this nested case-control study involved weekly PCR testing of nasopharyngeal swabs along with blood sampling. Healthcare workers were recruited between 23 and 31 March 2020, during the week of the UK lockdown, and were followed weekly for up to about 15 weeks. The protocol used for the library was 5' RACE. The sequencing machine was a NextSeq 500. To correct for sequencing error and PCR bias, the TCR library protocol tagged individual cDNA molecules with unique molecular identifiers. Both TCR alpha and beta chains were sequenced, and tight co-correlation was observed between alpha and beta sequence abundances in each sample. The authors' pipeline ran thus. Decombinator V4 was used to annotate the V gene, J gene and CDR3 of the TCR sequences. TCRs were defined as expanded if a significant change between any two time points was detected under a Poisson model with p below 0.0001. TCR abundances were normalised to the total number of TCRs sequenced in each sample and reported as counts per million. TRAV1-2 paired with TRAJ12, TRAJ20 or TRAJ33 defined MAIT TCRs, while TRAV10 paired with TRAJ18 defined iNKT TCRs. VDJdb, accessed 1 November 2021, was searched for CMV, EBV and SARS-CoV-2 annotated TCRs, with TCRs annotated for multiple antigens excluded. TCRdb reanalyzed the raw reads on its own, using fastp at Q25 for trimming and MiXCR for clone calling, and kept in-frame beta chains. Rows are combined by CDR3 protein, so each entry shows the most common genes and DNA. These V and J calls are TCRdb output, not the study's own analysis. Recorded for this sample are more than 55,000 distinct CDR3 sequences; around an eighth of them occurred a single time. The ten largest clones add up to under 4.5% of the sample.

This clonotype showed up many times. This receptor's antigen is unknown. No much larger clone exists at a distance of one base, and base qualities are not known. Including cysteine and phenylalanine, the CDR3 has 16 amino acids. The retained sequence is limited to the CDR3, 48 bases, with the frame set at the first base. CDR1 and CDR2, looked up from the germline V gene (reference sequence), are MNHEY and SMNVEV. V is shortened by 0 bases, J by 7 bases, and the region joining them spans 16 bases. The TCR sequence derives from an adult who was a healthcare worker with PCR-confirmed SARS-CoV-2 infection or an uninfected control (not recorded which). Sequenced sample: whole blood. The V and J genes are TRBV27 and TRBJ1-5; possibly the D gene is TRBD1, per 6 matching bases. The bases read TGTGCCAGCAGTTTATCTCGTGGGCCAGGGGCCCAGCCCCAGCATTTT. The resulting protein is CASSLSRGPGAQPQHF.